Given below is one T cell receptor (beta chain) in context. This specimen belongs to a study of blood T cell repertoires in COVID-19. The V gene lost 8 bases and the J gene lost 11 bases, with 18 bases spanning the gap. The CDR3 length is 12 residues. Per germline, CDR1 MNHEY and CDR2 SVGAGI. In the study's own analysis: Amplification from reference gene primers served as the basis for estimated nucleated cell counts. Assay: immunoSEQ multiplex PCR; the TCRdb copy retains only in-frame clones and omits some. Clone size and V and J calls were adopted from that table, with D and trimming inferred from the DNA. The sample consists of more than 50,000 clones, roughly 77% of them appearing once.

Sequencing used peripheral blood. The sequence came from a man aged 70 or older with active or convalescent COVID-19. The chain combines TRBV6-5 with TRBJ1-2; perhaps TRBD1 as D (5 bases). CDR3 sequence reads: CASGPQGGTYTF. The CDR3 bases are TGTGCCAGCGGGCCCCAGGGAGGAACTTACACCTTC.